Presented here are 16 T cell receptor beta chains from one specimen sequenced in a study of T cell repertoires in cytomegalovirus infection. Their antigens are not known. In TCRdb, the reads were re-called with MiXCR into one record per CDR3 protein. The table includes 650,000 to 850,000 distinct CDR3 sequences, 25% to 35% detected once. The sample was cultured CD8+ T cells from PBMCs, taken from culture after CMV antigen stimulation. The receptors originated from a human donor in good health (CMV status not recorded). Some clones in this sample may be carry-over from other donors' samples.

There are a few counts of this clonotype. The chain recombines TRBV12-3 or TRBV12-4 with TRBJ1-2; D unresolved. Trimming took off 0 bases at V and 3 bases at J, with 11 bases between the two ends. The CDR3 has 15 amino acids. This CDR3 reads CASSLAPYRDYGYTF. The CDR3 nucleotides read TGTGCCAGCAGTTTAGCGCCTTATAGGGACTATGGCTACACCTTC.

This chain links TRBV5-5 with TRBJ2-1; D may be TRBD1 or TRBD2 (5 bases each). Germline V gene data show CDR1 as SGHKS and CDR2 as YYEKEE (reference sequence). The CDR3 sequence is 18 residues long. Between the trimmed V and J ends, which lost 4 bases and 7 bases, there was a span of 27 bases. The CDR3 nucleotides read TGTGCCAGCAGCCGACTTTCTCGGGGCGTTTCATGGGGGAATGAGCAGTTCTTC. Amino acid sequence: CASSRLSRGVSWGNEQFF.

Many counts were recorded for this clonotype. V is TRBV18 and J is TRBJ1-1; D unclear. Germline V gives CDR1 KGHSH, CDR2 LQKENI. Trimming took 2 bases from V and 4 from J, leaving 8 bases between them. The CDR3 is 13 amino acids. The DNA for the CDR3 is TGTGCCAGCTCACCATCCGCCTCCACTGAAGCTTTCTTT. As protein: CASSPSASTEAFF.

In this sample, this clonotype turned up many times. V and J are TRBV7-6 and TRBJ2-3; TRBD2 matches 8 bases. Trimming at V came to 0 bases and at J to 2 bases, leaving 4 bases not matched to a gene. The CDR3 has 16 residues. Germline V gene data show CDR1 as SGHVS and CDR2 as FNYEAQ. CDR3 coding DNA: TGTGCCAGCAGCTTAGCGGAGCGGGAGCCCACAGATACGCAGTATTTT. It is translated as CASSLAEREPTDTQYF.

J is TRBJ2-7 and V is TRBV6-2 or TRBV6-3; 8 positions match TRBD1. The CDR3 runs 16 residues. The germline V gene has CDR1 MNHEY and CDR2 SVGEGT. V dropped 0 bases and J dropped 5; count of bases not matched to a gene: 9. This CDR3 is CASSYSKSGGFHEQYV. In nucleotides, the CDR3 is TGTGCCAGCAGTTACTCGAAGTCAGGGGGCTTCCACGAGCAGTACGTC.

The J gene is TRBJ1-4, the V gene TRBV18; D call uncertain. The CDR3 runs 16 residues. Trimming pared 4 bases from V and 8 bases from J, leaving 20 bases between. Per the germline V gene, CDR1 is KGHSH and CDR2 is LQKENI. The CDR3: CASSLYRSAREEKLFF. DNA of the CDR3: TGTGCCAGCTCACTCTACCGCTCCGCGAGAGAAGAAAAACTGTTTTTT.

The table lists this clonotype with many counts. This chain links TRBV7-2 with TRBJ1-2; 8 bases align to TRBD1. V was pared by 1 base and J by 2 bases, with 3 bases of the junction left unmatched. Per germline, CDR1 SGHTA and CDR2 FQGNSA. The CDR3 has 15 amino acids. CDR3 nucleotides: TGTGCCAGCAGCTTAGGGAGGACAGGGAACTATGGCTACACCTTC. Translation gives CASSLGRTGNYGYTF.

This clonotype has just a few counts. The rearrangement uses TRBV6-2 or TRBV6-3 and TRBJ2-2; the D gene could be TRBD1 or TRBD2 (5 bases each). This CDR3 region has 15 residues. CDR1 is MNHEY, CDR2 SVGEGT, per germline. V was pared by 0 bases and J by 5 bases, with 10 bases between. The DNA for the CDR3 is TGTGCCAGCAGTTACTCTGAGGGGACGACCGGGGAGCTGTTTTTT. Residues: CASSYSEGTTGELFF.

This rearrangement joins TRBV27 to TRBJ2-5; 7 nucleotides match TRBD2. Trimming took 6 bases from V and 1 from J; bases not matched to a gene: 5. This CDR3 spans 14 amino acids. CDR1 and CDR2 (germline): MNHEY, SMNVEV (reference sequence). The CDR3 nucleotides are TGTGCCAGCAGGATGGGACTAACCCAAGAGACCCAGTACTTC. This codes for CASRMGLTQETQYF.

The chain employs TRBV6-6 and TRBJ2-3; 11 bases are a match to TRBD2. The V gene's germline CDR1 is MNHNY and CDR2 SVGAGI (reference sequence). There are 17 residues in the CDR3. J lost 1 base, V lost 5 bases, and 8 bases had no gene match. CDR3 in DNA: TGTGCCAGCAGTCACGGACTAGCGGGCCGGCGCACAGATACGCAGTATTTT. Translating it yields CASSHGLAGRRTDTQYF.

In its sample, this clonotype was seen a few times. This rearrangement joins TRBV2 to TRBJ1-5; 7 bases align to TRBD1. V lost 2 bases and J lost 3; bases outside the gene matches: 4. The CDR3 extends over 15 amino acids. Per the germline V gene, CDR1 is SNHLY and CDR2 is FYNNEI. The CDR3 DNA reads TGTGCCAGCAGTGAAACAGGGGCTGACAATCAGCCCCAGCATTTT. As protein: CASSETGADNQPQHF.

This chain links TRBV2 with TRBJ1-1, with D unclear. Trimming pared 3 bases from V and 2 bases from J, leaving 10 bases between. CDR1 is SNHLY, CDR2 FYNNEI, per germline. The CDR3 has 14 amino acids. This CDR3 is CASSEWQYNTEAFF. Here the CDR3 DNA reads TGTGCCAGCAGTGAGTGGCAATATAACACTGAAGCTTTCTTT.

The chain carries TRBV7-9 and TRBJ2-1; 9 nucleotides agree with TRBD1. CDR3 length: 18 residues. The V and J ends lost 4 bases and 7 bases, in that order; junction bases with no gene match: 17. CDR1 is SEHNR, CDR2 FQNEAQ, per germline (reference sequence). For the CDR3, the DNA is TGTGCCAGCAGCTCCGACGGGACAGGGTATGTCTTTGGGAATGAGCAGTTCTTC. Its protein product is CASSSDGTGYVFGNEQFF.

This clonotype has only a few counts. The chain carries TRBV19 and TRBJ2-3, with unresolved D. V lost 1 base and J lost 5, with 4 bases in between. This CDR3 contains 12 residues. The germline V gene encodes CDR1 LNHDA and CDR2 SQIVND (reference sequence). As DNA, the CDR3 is TGTGCCAGTAGTATAGGAGAAGATACGCAGTATTTT. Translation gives CASSIGEDTQYF.

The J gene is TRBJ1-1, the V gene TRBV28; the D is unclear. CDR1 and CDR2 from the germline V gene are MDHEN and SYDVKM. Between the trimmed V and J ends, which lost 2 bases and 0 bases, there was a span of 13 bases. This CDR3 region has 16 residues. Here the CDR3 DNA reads TGTGCCAGCAGTTTAAGATGGGCAGGTCTGAACACTGAAGCTTTCTTT. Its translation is CASSLRWAGLNTEAFF.

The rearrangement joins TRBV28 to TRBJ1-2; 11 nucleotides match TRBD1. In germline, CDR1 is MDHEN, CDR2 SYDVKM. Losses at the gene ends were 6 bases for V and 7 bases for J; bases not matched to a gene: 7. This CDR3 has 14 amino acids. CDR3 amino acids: CASSRTGGGRGYTF. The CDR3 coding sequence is TGTGCCAGCAGCCGGACAGGGGGCGGGCGTGGCTACACCTTC.